This T cell receptor (beta chain) was recorded in a study of blood T cell repertoires in COVID-19. Study background: Nucleic acid was either cDNA or gDNA, and it came from T cells, B-cell-depleted T cells, or PBMCs.

Per the authors' pipeline: Estimation of nucleated cell counts relied on the amplification of reference gene primers. The repertoire was sequenced with immunoSEQ multiplex PCR; TCRdb's copy has only in-frame clones and lacks some. That table furnishes V, J and clone size, whereas the DNA furnished D and trimming. The sample consists of about 170,000 clones, 79% of them appearing once. The CDR3 runs to 15 residues. V shed 3 bases, J shed 3 bases, and the junction held 2 bases outside the gene matches. Per germline, CDR1 KGHSH and CDR2 LQKENI. Which cohort a participant joined came from the clinical history participants gave.

The chain employs TRBV18 and TRBJ2-2, with 9 bases matching TRBD1. The source of this sequence is a woman aged 70 to 79 in a cohort exposed to, infected with or recovered from COVID-19 (not recorded which). Material for sequencing was PBMCs or T cells enriched from blood (not recorded which). The CDR3 sequence: CASSPRDRDTGELFF. CDR3 nucleotide sequence: TGTGCCAGCTCACCCCGGGACAGGGACACCGGGGAGCTGTTTTTT.